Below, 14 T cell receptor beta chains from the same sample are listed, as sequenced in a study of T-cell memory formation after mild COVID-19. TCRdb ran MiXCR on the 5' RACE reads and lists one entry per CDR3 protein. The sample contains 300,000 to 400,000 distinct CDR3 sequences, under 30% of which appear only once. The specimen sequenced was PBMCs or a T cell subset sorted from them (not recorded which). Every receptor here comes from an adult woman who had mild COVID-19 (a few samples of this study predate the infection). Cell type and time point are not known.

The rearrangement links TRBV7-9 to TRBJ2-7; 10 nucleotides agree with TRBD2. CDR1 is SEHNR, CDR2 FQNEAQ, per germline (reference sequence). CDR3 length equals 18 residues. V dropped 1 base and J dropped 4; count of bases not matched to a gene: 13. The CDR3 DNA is TGTGCCAGCAGCTTAGGACTAGCGGGCAGCATAAGCGGGTACGAGCAGTACTTC. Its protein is CASSLGLAGSISGYEQYF.

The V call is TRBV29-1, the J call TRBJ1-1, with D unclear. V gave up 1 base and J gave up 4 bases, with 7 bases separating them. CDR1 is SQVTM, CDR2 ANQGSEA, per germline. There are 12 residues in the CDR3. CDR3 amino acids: CSVEGHGTEAFF. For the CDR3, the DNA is TGCAGCGTTGAAGGGCATGGCACTGAAGCTTTCTTT.

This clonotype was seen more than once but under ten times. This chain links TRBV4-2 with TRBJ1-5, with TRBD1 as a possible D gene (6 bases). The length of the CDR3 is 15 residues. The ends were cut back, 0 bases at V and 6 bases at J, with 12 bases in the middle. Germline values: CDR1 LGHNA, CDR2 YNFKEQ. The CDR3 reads CASSQDIGGAQPQHF. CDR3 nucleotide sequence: TGTGCCAGCAGCCAAGATATTGGGGGGGCTCAGCCCCAGCATTTT.

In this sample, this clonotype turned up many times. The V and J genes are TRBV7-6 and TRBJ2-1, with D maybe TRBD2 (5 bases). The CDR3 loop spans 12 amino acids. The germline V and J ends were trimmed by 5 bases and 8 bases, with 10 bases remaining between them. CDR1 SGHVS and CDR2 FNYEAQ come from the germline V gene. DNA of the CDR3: TGTGCCAGCAGCCCCCGGGGAGATGAGCAGTTCTTC. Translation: CASSPRGDEQFF.

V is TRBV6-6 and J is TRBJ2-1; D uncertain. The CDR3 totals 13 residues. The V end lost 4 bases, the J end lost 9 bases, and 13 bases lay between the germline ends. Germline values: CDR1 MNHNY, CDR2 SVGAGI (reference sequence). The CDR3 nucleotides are TGTGCCAGCAGTTCCGCTATCCCGATTGAGCAGTTCTTC. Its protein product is CASSSAIPIEQFF.

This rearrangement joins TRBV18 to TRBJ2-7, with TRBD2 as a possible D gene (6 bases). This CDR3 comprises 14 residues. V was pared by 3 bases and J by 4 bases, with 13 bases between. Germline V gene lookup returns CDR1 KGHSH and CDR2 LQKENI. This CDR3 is CASSPGLTGYEQYF. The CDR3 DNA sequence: TGTGCCAGCTCACCGGGACTCACGGGTTACGAGCAGTACTTC.

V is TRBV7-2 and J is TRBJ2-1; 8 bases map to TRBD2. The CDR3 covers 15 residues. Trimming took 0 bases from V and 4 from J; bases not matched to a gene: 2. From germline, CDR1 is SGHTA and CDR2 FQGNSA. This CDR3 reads CASSLAPGGYNEQFF. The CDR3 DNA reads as TGTGCCAGCAGCTTAGCCCCGGGAGGGTACAATGAGCAGTTCTTC.

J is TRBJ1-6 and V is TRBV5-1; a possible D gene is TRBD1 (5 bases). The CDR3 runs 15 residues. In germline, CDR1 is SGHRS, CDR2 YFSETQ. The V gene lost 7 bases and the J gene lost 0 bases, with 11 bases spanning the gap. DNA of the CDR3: TGCGCCAGCGGGGAGGGGAACTCCTATAATTCACCCCTCCACTTT. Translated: CASGEGNSYNSPLHF. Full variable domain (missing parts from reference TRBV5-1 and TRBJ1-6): KAGVTQTPRYLIKTRGQQVTLSCSPISGHRSVSWYQQTPGQGLQFLFEYFSETQRNKGNFPGRFSGRQFSNSRSEMNVSTLELGDSALYLCASGEGNSYNSPLHFGNGTRLTVT.

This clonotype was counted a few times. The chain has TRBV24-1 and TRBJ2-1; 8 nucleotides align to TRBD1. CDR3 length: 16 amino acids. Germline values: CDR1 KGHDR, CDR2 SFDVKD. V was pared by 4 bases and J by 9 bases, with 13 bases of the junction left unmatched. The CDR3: CATSDPSRWTGREQFF. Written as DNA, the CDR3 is TGTGCCACCAGTGACCCGAGCCGTTGGACAGGGCGTGAGCAGTTCTTC.

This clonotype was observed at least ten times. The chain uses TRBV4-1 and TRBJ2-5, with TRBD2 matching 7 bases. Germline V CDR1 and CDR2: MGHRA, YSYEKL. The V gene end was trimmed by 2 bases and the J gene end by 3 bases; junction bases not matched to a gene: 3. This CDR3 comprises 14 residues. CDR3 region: CASSQTGLEETQYF. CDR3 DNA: TGCGCCAGCAGCCAAACTGGACTAGAAGAGACCCAGTACTTC.

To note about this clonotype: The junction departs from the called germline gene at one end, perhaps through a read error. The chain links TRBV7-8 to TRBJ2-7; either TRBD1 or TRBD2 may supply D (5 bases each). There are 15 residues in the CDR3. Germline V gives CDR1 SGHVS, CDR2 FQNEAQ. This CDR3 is CASSPELGVAYEQYF. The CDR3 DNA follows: TGTGCAAGCAGTCCCGAGTTGGGGGTTGCCTACGAGCAGTACTTC.

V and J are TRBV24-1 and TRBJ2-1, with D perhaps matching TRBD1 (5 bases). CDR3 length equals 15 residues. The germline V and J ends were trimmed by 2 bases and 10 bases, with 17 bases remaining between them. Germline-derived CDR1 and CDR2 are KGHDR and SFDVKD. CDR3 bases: TGTGCCACCAGTGATTCCCAGGGATACAATGTCGAGCAGTTCTTC. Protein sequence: CATSDSQGYNVEQFF.

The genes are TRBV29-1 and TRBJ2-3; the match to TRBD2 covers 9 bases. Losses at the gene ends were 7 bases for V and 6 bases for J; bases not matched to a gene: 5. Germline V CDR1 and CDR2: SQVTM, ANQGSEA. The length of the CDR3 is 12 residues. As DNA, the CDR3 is TGCAGCGAAGCGGGAGGATCCGATACGCAGTATTTT. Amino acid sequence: CSEAGGSDTQYF.

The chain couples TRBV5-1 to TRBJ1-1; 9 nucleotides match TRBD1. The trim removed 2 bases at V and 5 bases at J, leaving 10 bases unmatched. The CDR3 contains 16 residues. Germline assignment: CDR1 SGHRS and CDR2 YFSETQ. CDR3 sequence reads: CASSFPLGQGGTEAFF. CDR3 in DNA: TGCGCCAGCAGCTTCCCTTTGGGACAGGGAGGGACTGAAGCTTTCTTT.